What follows are 26 T cell receptor beta chains derived from one specimen sequenced in a study of blood T cell repertoires in COVID-19. Sequenced by immunoSEQ multiplex PCR; TCRdb stores in-frame clones only, minus some. The sample records under 80,000 clones, approximately 87% being singletons. Sample: peripheral blood. The receptors were gathered from a man between 60 and 75 years old with acute or convalescent COVID-19.

The J gene is TRBJ1-5, the V gene TRBV7-9; tentative D call: TRBD1 (5 bases). The V gene's germline CDR1 is SEHNR and CDR2 FQNEAQ (reference sequence). This CDR3 spans 15 amino acids. Trimming cost V 6 bases and J 2 bases, with 14 bases left between them. This CDR3 is CASRSGRSGNQPQHF. CDR3 sequence (DNA): TGTGCCAGCAGATCAGGGAGGTCTGGCAATCAGCCCCAGCATTTT.

The chain couples TRBV7-2 to TRBJ1-5; D is possibly TRBD1 (6 bases). Germline values: CDR1 SGHTA, CDR2 FQGNSA. The CDR3 has 15 amino acids. The ends were cut back, 1 base at V and 6 bases at J, with 13 bases in the middle. This chain's CDR3 is CASSLDGGAGQPQHF. As DNA, the CDR3 is TGTGCCAGCAGCTTAGACGGGGGGGCGGGTCAGCCCCAGCATTTT.

This sequence joins TRBV25-1 and TRBJ1-1; D unclear. The CDR3 spans 10 residues. With 6 bases removed from V and 8 bases from J, the gap between germline ends came to 7 bases. The germline CDR1 and CDR2 sequences are MGHDK and SYGVNS. The CDR3 loop reads CASSGLEAFF. In nucleotides, the CDR3 is TGTGCCAGCAGCGGTCTGGAAGCTTTCTTT.

The chain employs TRBV7-2 and TRBJ2-2, with 13 positions matching TRBD2. The CDR3 loop spans 17 amino acids. Germline V lookup: CDR1 SGHTA, CDR2 FQGNSA. Unmatched junction bases numbered 11, after V lost 5 bases and J lost 8 bases. CDR3 sequence reads: CASSPHRLAGGYGELFF. In nucleotides, the CDR3 is TGTGCCAGCAGCCCGCACCGACTAGCGGGGGGCTATGGGGAGCTGTTTTTT.

The chain combines TRBV30 with TRBJ1-2, with D unclear. The CDR3 length is 12 residues. Germline V gives CDR1 GTSNPN, CDR2 SVGIG (reference sequence). Trimming took 2 bases from V and 0 from J, leaving 4 bases between them. CDR3 sequence reads: CAWSLANYGYTF. In DNA, the CDR3 is TGTGCCTGGAGTCTAGCTAACTATGGCTACACCTTC.

This clone was picked up a small number of times. The chain is built from TRBV30 and TRBJ2-5, with D maybe TRBD2 (5 bases). The ends were cut back, 0 bases at V and 4 bases at J, with 15 bases in the middle. This CDR3 is built from 15 residues. From germline, CDR1 is GTSNPN and CDR2 SVGIG (reference sequence). The CDR3 DNA sequence: TGTGCCTGGAGTGTACTCCTCGGGAATGGAGAGACCCAGTACTTC. It translates to CAWSVLLGNGETQYF.

The chain joins TRBV4-1 to TRBJ1-4; D perhaps matches TRBD1 (5 bases). The CDR3 consists of 16 residues. V was clipped by 2 bases and J by 7 bases, with 17 bases between them. CDR1 MGHRA and CDR2 YSYEKL come from the germline V gene. For the CDR3, the DNA is TGCGCCAGCAGCCAAAGCCGGGGGGGTAGAAGTGAAAAACTGTTTTTT. Translating gives CASSQSRGGRSEKLFF.

The gene calls are TRBV7-2 and TRBJ2-5; weak D call: TRBD1 (6 bases). Germline CDR1 reads SGHTA; CDR2 reads FQGNSA. The CDR3 extends over 13 amino acids. With 3 bases removed from V and 3 bases from J, the gap between germline ends came to 8 bases. CDR3 coding DNA: TGTGCCAGCAGCTTGGGGGCGAAAGAGACCCAGTACTTC. This sequence encodes CASSLGAKETQYF.

The J gene is TRBJ2-1, the V gene TRBV2, with TRBD2 identical over 8 bases. With 8 bases clipped from V and 2 bases from J, the junction kept 5 bases outside the gene matches. This CDR3 region has 14 residues. Germline-derived CDR1 and CDR2 are SNHLY and FYNNEI. Here the CDR3 reads CASGERGPYNEQFF. CDR3 in DNA: TGTGCCAGCGGGGAGCGGGGGCCCTACAATGAGCAGTTCTTC.

The chain employs TRBV27 and TRBJ2-1; no definite D call. Between the trimmed V and J ends, which lost 3 bases and 3 bases, there was a span of 12 bases. CDR3 size: 15 residues. The germline gives CDR1 MNHEY, CDR2 SMNVEV (reference sequence). The CDR3 coding sequence is TGTGCCAGCAGTTTCCGCCTAACAGTCTACAATGAGCAGTTCTTC. This gives the protein CASSFRLTVYNEQFF.

The chain carries TRBV4-2 and TRBJ1-2; D uncertain. The germline V gene encodes CDR1 LGHNA and CDR2 YNFKEQ. Trimming removed 3 bases from V and 6 bases from J, with 14 bases in between. The CDR3 length is 14 residues. CDR3 sequence (DNA): TGTGCCAGCAGCCAGAGTGGAGGGCGGGATGGCTACACCTTC. This gives the protein CASSQSGGRDGYTF.

This rearrangement joins TRBV6-5 to TRBJ1-1, with D unresolved. CDR3 length: 14 residues. Germline-derived CDR1 and CDR2 are MNHEY and SVGAGI. V was pared by 2 bases and J by 2 bases, with 9 bases between. The CDR3 sequence: CASSYNRKNTEAFF. The DNA for the CDR3 is TGTGCCAGCAGTTACAACAGAAAAAACACTGAAGCTTTCTTT.

The CDR3 DNA sequence: TGTGCCAGTAGTATAGTCGGCAGGGGCTCCACTTATAGCAATCAGCCCCAGCATTTT. Translated, it gives CASSIVGRGSTYSNQPQHF. The chain uses TRBV19 and TRBJ1-5; possibly TRBD1 for D (6 bases). With 1 base removed from V and 0 bases from J, the gap between germline ends came to 19 bases. This CDR3 is built from 19 residues. Germline V gene lookup returns CDR1 LNHDA and CDR2 SQIVND (reference sequence).

The chain joins TRBV7-6 to TRBJ2-1, with a tentative D call TRBD2 (5 bases). Trimming removed 2 bases at V and 10 bases at J, with 15 bases between. This CDR3 comprises 14 residues. CDR1 and CDR2 (germline): SGHVS, FNYEAQ. The CDR3 is CASSLLLKGGEQFF. In DNA, the CDR3 is TGTGCCAGCAGCTTATTACTAAAAGGCGGGGAGCAGTTCTTC. Supplemented by reference TRBV7-6 and TRBJ2-1, the full variable domain reads GAGVSQSPRYKVTKRGQDVALRCDPISGHVSLYWYRQALGQGPEFLTYFNYEAQQDKSGLPNDRFSAERPEGSISTLTIQRTEQRDSAMYRCASSLLLKGGEQFFGPGTRLTVL.

The V call is TRBV6-1, the J call TRBJ1-1, with D unresolved. CDR3 size: 12 residues. Germline V gene data show CDR1 as MNHNS and CDR2 as SASEGT. The V end was cut by 5 bases, the J end by 10 bases, with 14 bases between. This CDR3 reads CASSLSPPGAFF. The CDR3 nucleotides read TGTGCCAGCAGTCTATCGCCCCCCGGAGCTTTCTTT.

This rearrangement joins TRBV19 to TRBJ1-5; D not resolved. This CDR3 comprises 15 residues. Trimming removed 4 bases at V and 1 base at J, with 11 bases between. Germline-derived CDR1 and CDR2 are LNHDA and SQIVND (reference sequence). CDR3 sequence: CASSNRGGSNQPQHF. The CDR3 coding sequence is TGTGCCAGTAGTAACCGCGGCGGGAGCAATCAGCCCCAGCATTTT.

The CDR3 sequence is CASSPGGSYNSPLHF. The CDR3 DNA reads as TGTGCCAGCAGCCCGGGGGGTTCCTATAATTCACCCCTCCACTTT. This rearrangement joins TRBV9 to TRBJ1-6; the D gene is possibly TRBD1 (5 bases). This CDR3 spans 15 amino acids. Germline V lookup: CDR1 SGDLS, CDR2 YYNGEE. V lost 4 bases and J lost 1, with 9 bases in between.

The rearrangement joins TRBV5-4 to TRBJ1-6; 9 positions match TRBD1. The CDR3 has 20 residues. Germline assignment: CDR1 SGHNT and CDR2 YYREEE (reference sequence). With V trimmed by 2 bases and J by 0 bases, 12 bases remained unmatched. The CDR3 sequence: CASSFTGTGWESSYNSPLHF. For the CDR3, the DNA is TGTGCCAGCAGCTTCACAGGGACAGGGTGGGAGAGCTCCTATAATTCACCCCTCCACTTT.

The rearrangement joins TRBV9 to TRBJ1-1; no clear D gene. This CDR3 has 13 residues. Germline V CDR1 and CDR2: SGDLS, YYNGEE. With 4 bases removed from V and 3 bases from J, the gap between germline ends came to 10 bases. DNA of the CDR3: TGTGCCAGCAGCCGCTCGGGGTACACTGAAGCTTTCTTT. It is translated as CASSRSGYTEAFF.

This chain uses TRBV5-1 with TRBJ1-1; TRBD1 matches 8 bases. CDR1 is SGHRS, CDR2 YFSETQ, per germline. Germline trimming cut 4 bases from V and 0 bases from J; bases unmatched to any gene: 8. The CDR3 runs 16 residues. In DNA, the CDR3 is TGCGCCAGCAGCCTAGGGACAGGACTCATGAACACTGAAGCTTTCTTT. It is translated as CASSLGTGLMNTEAFF.

The chain links TRBV3-1 (or the pseudogene TRBV3-2) to TRBJ2-7; 8 bases are shared with TRBD2. The CDR3 covers 14 residues. V lost 1 base and J lost 5; bases outside the gene matches: 4. In germline, CDR1 is LGHDT, CDR2 YNNKEL (reference sequence). The CDR3 protein is CASSQGTSRNEQYF. DNA for the CDR3: TGTGCCAGCAGCCAAGGGACTAGCAGGAACGAGCAGTACTTC.

The rearrangement uses TRBV4-2 and TRBJ1-4; D unresolved. Germline V gene data show CDR1 as LGHNA and CDR2 as YNFKEQ. The CDR3 length is 14 residues. The V gene lost 0 bases and the J gene lost 3 bases, with 5 bases spanning the gap. The chain's CDR3 is CASSQDSANEKLFF. The CDR3 DNA follows: TGTGCCAGCAGCCAAGACTCGGCTAATGAAAAACTGTTTTTT.

The CDR3 spells CDTSPARTGRTEAFF. The CDR3 nucleotides read TGTGACACCAGTCCCGCCCGGACAGGGAGGACTGAAGCTTTCTTT. The V call is TRBV6-5, the J call TRBJ1-1; 8 bases map to TRBD1. Germline values: CDR1 MNHEY, CDR2 SVGAGI. CDR3 length: 15 amino acids.

The chain carries TRBV28 and TRBJ1-1, with D hard to call. Germline-derived CDR1 and CDR2 are MDHEN and SYDVKM. The ends were cut back, 2 bases at V and 5 bases at J, with 12 bases in the middle. The length of the CDR3 is 14 residues. DNA for the CDR3: TGTGCCAGCAGTTTAGCGGCTGGTGGTACTGAAGCTTTCTTT. The encoded protein is CASSLAAGGTEAFF.

The chain joins TRBV7-3 to TRBJ2-5; TRBD1 matches at 11 bases. CDR3 length: 15 residues. CDR1 and CDR2 from the germline V gene are SGHTA and FQGTGA. V dropped 4 bases and J dropped 5; count of bases not matched to a gene: 6. CDR3 nucleotides: TGTGCCAGCAGCTACACCGGGACAGGGGGGGAGACCCAGTACTTC. This codes for CASSYTGTGGETQYF.

This clone was seen more than once but under ten times. The chain couples TRBV12-3 or TRBV12-4 to TRBJ1-2, with 7 positions matching TRBD1. V shed 8 bases, J shed 4 bases, and the junction held 7 bases outside the gene matches. This CDR3 contains 13 residues. CDR3 protein: CASADRLTYGYTF. The CDR3 DNA reads as TGTGCCAGCGCGGACAGGCTCACCTATGGCTACACCTTC.